Following are 18 T cell receptor beta chains from one sample sequenced in a study of response to subunit inactivated influenza vaccine (dated by TCRdb to between 2018 and 2020). Library preparation used RT-PCR. Instrument on record: Illumina HiSeq 2500. In TCRdb, the public reads were trimmed at Q25 with fastp and aligned with MiXCR, with productive beta chains retained. Each entry is one CDR3 protein sequence, shown with its most common DNA and genes. The sample table holds 600,000 to 850,000 distinct CDR3 sequences, of which 14% were seen once. 6% to 9.5% of the sample goes to the ten largest clones. Sequences were derived from PBMCs from blood, sampled 14 to 15 days before vaccination. These receptors all stem from a middle-aged man who received an inactivated influenza vaccine. Donor details come from another sample of the same person, matched by shared clones.

As concerns this clonotype: This may come from a read error, since a much larger clone is one base off. This CDR3 reads CVISESRASIYEQYF. DNA of the CDR3: TGTGTCATCAGTGAGTCGAGGGCTTCTATCTACGAGCAGTACTTC. This chain uses TRBV10-3 with TRBJ2-7; perhaps TRBD2 as D (5 bases). The CDR3 loop spans 15 amino acids. The V gene's germline CDR1 is ENHRY and CDR2 SYGVKD.

The chain recombines TRBV9 with TRBJ2-3, with 9 bases identical to TRBD2. Unmatched junction bases numbered 3, after V lost 4 bases and J lost 6 bases. The CDR3 spans 13 residues. Germline lookup yields CDR1 SGDLS and CDR2 YYNGEE. CDR3: CASSPREGDTQYF. In DNA, the CDR3 is TGTGCCAGCAGCCCGCGGGAGGGGGATACGCAGTATTTT.

A few counts support this clonotype. The chain combines TRBV5-1 with TRBJ2-5; D gene unclear. V was cut by 4 bases and J by 2 bases, with 12 bases left in between. Germline CDR1 SGHRS, CDR2 YFSETQ. The CDR3 contains 14 residues. CDR3 coding DNA: TGCGCCAGCAGCGCCCCCAACATTCAAGAGACCCAGTACTTC. As protein: CASSAPNIQETQYF.

The chain is built from TRBV28 and TRBJ1-6; 7 nucleotides line up with TRBD1. V lost 3 bases and J lost 8; bases outside the gene matches: 7. CDR3 size: 15 residues. CDR1 is MDHEN and CDR2 is SYDVKM in the germline V gene. The CDR3 sequence is CASSLAGGVDSPLHF. CDR3 bases: TGTGCCAGCAGTTTGGCAGGGGGTGTTGATTCACCCCTCCACTTT. Variable domain in full (rest from reference TRBV28 and TRBJ1-6): DVKVTQSSRYLVKRTGEKVFLECVQDMDHENMFWYRQDPGLGLRLIYFSYDVKMKEKGDIPEGYSVSREKKERFSLILESASTNQTSMYLCASSLAGGVDSPLHFGNGTRLTVT.

This clonotype was seen repeatedly, ten times or more. This chain connects TRBV7-2 to TRBJ2-2, with D hard to call. V was trimmed by 4 bases and J by 6 bases, leaving 12 bases between them. The CDR3 is made up of 14 amino acids. The germline V gene encodes CDR1 SGHTA and CDR2 FQGNSA. The CDR3 protein is CASSSGSSAGELFF. In DNA form, the CDR3 reads TGTGCCAGCAGCTCTGGATCTTCTGCCGGGGAGCTGTTTTTT.

Here the CDR3 reads CASSLWTGVSREQFF. The CDR3 DNA reads as TGTGCCAGCAGCCTGTGGACAGGGGTCTCGCGGGAGCAGTTCTTC. The chain has TRBV11-2 and TRBJ2-1; 9 nucleotides align to TRBD1. The CDR3 spans 15 residues. In germline, CDR1 is SGHAT, CDR2 FQNNGV. V dropped 5 bases and J dropped 10; count of bases not matched to a gene: 12. The whole variable domain, filled in from reference TRBV11-2 and TRBJ2-1, reads EAGVAQSPRYKIIEKRQSVAFWCNPISGHATLYWYQQILGQGPKLLIQFQNNGVVDDSQLPKDRFSAERLKGVDSTLKIQPAKLEDSAVYLCASSLWTGVSREQFFGPGTRLTVL.

The rearrangement uses TRBV12-3 or TRBV12-4 and TRBJ2-1; D not resolved. Trimming pared 6 bases from V and 4 bases from J, leaving 10 bases between. The CDR3 runs to 13 residues. CDR3 nucleotide sequence: TGTGCCAGCAGGTCCGGAAATTACAATGAGCAGTTCTTC. Its protein product is CASRSGNYNEQFF.

This clonotype was observed a handful of times. V usage is TRBV20-1 and J usage is TRBJ2-5, with TRBD1 identical over 9 bases. The junction had 7 bases not matched to a gene; V was cut back by 2 bases and J by 0 bases. Germline CDR1 DFQATT, CDR2 SNEGSKA (reference sequence). The CDR3 runs 16 residues. The CDR3 sequence is CSARPNRDRDQETQYF. The CDR3 DNA follows: TGCAGTGCTAGACCTAACCGGGACAGGGACCAAGAGACCCAGTACTTC.

The rearrangement joins TRBV7-9 to TRBJ2-4; 11 nucleotides match TRBD1. The CDR3 extends over 16 amino acids. CDR1 is SEHNR and CDR2 is FQNEAQ in the germline V gene (reference sequence). V shed 5 bases, J shed 6 bases, and the junction held 9 bases outside the gene matches. The CDR3 region is CASSRDRGLNLNIQYF. The CDR3 DNA sequence: TGTGCCAGCAGCCGGGACAGGGGGTTGAACCTAAACATTCAGTACTTC.

This clonotype came up a few times. This rearrangement joins TRBV15 to TRBJ2-1, with 7 positions matching TRBD2. Germline assignment: CDR1 LNHNV and CDR2 YYDKDF (reference sequence). The CDR3 extends over 14 amino acids. V lost 8 bases, J lost 0 bases, and 4 bases stayed unmatched. The CDR3 loop is CATLADRSYNEQFF. CDR3 sequence (DNA): TGTGCCACCCTAGCGGACCGCTCCTACAATGAGCAGTTCTTC. Together with reference TRBV15 and TRBJ2-1, the CDR3 gives the full variable domain: DAMVIQNPRYQVTQFGKPVTLSCSQTLNHNVMYWYQQKSSQAPKLLFHYYDKDFNNEADTPDNFQSRRPNTSFCFLDIRSPGLGDTAMYLCATLADRSYNEQFFGPGTRLTVL.

This clonotype showed up just a few times. The genes are TRBV7-9 and TRBJ2-1, with 14 bases aligning to TRBD2. This CDR3 is 16 amino acids long. Germline CDR1 is SEHNR and CDR2 is FQNEAQ (reference sequence). V lost 4 bases, J lost 9 bases, and 8 bases stayed unmatched. CDR3 residues: CASSSRLAGGLGEQFF. CDR3 in DNA: TGTGCCAGCAGCTCCCGACTAGCGGGGGGGCTGGGTGAGCAGTTCTTC.

This clonotype was detected many times. This chain uses TRBV6-5 with TRBJ2-3; D gene uncertain. CDR1 is MNHEY, CDR2 SVGAGI, per germline. Trimming left V 6 bases short and J 5 bases short, with 9 bases between. There are 12 residues in the CDR3. The CDR3 bases are TGTGCCAGCAGCCCCAAGAGAGATACGCAGTATTTT. Translated: CASSPKRDTQYF.

Ten or more counts support this clonotype. The V gene is TRBV6-1, the J gene TRBJ2-7; 8 bases fit TRBD1. The ends lost 6 bases at V and 6 bases at J; junction bases unmatched: 19. This CDR3 has 17 amino acids. Germline V gives CDR1 MNHNS, CDR2 SASEGT. As DNA, the CDR3 is TGTGCCAGCAGAGACCGCCTCATAACGGGGACAGGAGGCGAGCAGTACTTC. It yields the protein CASRDRLITGTGGEQYF.

This clonotype was seen at least ten times. CDR3 nucleotides: TGCAGCGTTGTCCCGATCCAGCCCAGTGAGCAGTTCTTC. Protein sequence: CSVVPIQPSEQFF. The gene calls are TRBV29-1 and TRBJ2-1; D gene unclear. This CDR3 comprises 13 residues. Trimming cost V 4 bases and J 9 bases, with 16 bases left between them. Germline V lookup: CDR1 SQVTM, CDR2 ANQGSEA.

This clonotype appeared a few times. The rearrangement links TRBV18 to TRBJ2-5; D is tentatively TRBD1 or TRBD2 (6 bases each). This CDR3 is built from 16 residues. The germline gives CDR1 KGHSH, CDR2 LQKENI. V was pared by 0 bases and J by 0 bases, with 11 bases between. CDR3 coding DNA: TGTGCCAGCTCACCACCGAGGGGGGCCCACCAAGAGACCCAGTACTTC. This encodes CASSPPRGAHQETQYF.

This clonotype has at least ten counts. This chain connects TRBV5-6 to TRBJ2-1, with D maybe TRBD2 (5 bases). Trimming took 5 bases from V and 6 from J, leaving 18 bases between them. Germline V CDR1 and CDR2: SGHDT, YYEEEE. The CDR3 runs 15 residues. CDR3 region: CASSRNEGEINEQFF. The DNA for the CDR3 is TGTGCCAGCAGTAGGAACGAGGGAGAGATCAATGAGCAGTTCTTC.

The chain couples TRBV12-3 or TRBV12-4 to TRBJ2-3, with TRBD2 matching over 9 bases. Losses at the gene ends were 0 bases for V and 7 bases for J; bases not matched to a gene: 8. The CDR3 runs 16 residues. In nucleotides, the CDR3 is TGTGCCAGCAGTTTAGCGGGAGGCGGGAGGGCGAATACGCAGTATTTT. This sequence encodes CASSLAGGGRANTQYF.

V gene TRBV7-6 combines with J gene TRBJ2-1; 12 nucleotides line up with TRBD2. This CDR3 has 15 residues. The V segment lost 5 bases and the J segment 1 base; nucleotides outside the gene matches: 0. Germline V gene data show CDR1 as SGHVS and CDR2 as FNYEAQ. CDR3 nucleotides: TGTGCCAGCAGCGGACTAGCGGGGTCCTACAATGAGCAGTTCTTC. Protein product: CASSGLAGSYNEQFF. The full variable domain, completed using reference TRBV7-6 and TRBJ2-1, is GAGVSQSPRYKVTKRGQDVALRCDPISGHVSLYWYRQALGQGPEFLTYFNYEAQQDKSGLPNDRFSAERPEGSISTLTIQRTEQRDSAMYRCASSGLAGSYNEQFFGPGTRLTVL.